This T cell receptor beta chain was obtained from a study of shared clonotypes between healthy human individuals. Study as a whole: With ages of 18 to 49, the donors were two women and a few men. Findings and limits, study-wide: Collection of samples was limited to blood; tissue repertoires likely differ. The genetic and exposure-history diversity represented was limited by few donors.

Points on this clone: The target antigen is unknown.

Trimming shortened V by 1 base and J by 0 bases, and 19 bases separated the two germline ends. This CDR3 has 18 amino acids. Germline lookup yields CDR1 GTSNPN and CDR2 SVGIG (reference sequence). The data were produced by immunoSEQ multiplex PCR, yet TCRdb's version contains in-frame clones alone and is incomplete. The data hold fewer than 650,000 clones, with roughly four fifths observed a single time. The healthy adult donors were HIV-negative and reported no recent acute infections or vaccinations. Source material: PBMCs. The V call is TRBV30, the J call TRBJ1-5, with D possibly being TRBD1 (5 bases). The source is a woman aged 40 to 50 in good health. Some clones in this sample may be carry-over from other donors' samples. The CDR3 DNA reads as TGTGCCTGGAGTGGACCCGACAGATCCTTTTATAGCAATCAGCCCCAGCATTTT. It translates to CAWSGPDRSFYSNQPQHF.